These 28 T cell receptor beta chains came from one sample sequenced in a study of radiotherapy plus CTLA-4 blockade in lung cancer. TCRdb's table, derived via immunoSEQ multiplex PCR, lists solely in-frame clones and lacks some. The sample yields more than 90,000 clones, about four fifths seen once. The sequences come from peripheral blood, collected from a patient treated with radiotherapy plus ipilimumab. The receptor set was obtained from a human donor with non-small cell lung cancer that progressed on radiotherapy plus ipilimumab.

The chain joins TRBV5-4 to TRBJ2-2, with 7 bases that match TRBD1. The V and J ends lost 6 bases and 5 bases, in that order; junction bases with no gene match: 10. CDR1 SGHNT and CDR2 YYREEE come from the germline V gene (reference sequence). The CDR3 has 15 residues. CDR3 in amino acids: CASTLEGTATGELFF. CDR3 DNA: TGTGCCAGCACCCTGGAAGGGACAGCGACCGGGGAGCTGTTTTTT.

The chain carries TRBV5-4 and TRBJ2-5; D unresolved. The CDR3 covers 12 residues. Germline CDR1 and CDR2: SGHNT and YYREEE (reference sequence). Deletions cut 4 bases from V and 9 bases from J, with 13 bases between. The chain's CDR3 is CASSLGWAPQYF. CDR3 bases: TGTGCCAGCAGCCTGGGTTGGGCTCCCCAGTACTTC.

CDR3 DNA sequence: TGTGCCAGCAGTTTCGGACAGGCGACCTACGAGCAGTACTTC. Protein product: CASSFGQATYEQYF. The chain employs TRBV6-6 and TRBJ2-7; 7 bases are a match to TRBD1. Germline CDR1 reads MNHNY; CDR2 reads SVGAGI (reference sequence). V was pared by 4 bases and J by 2 bases, with 5 bases of the junction left unmatched. This CDR3 has 14 amino acids.

The V call is TRBV19, the J call TRBJ2-7; 8 nucleotides match TRBD2. Germline assignment: CDR1 LNHDA and CDR2 SQIVND (reference sequence). The junction had 11 bases not matched to a gene; V was cut back by 8 bases and J by 5 bases. There are 14 residues in the CDR3. The CDR3 nucleotides are TGTGCCAGTCGTTCGGGGACTAGGGGGAACGAGCAGTACTTC. Its translation is CASRSGTRGNEQYF. Filled out from reference TRBV19 and TRBJ2-7, the complete variable domain reads DGGITQSPKYLFRKEGQNVTLSCEQNLNHDAMYWYRQDPGQGLRLIYYSQIVNDFQKGDIAEGYSVSREKKESFPLTVTSAQKNPTAFYLCASRSGTRGNEQYFGPGTRLTVT.

The chain uses TRBV6-5 and TRBJ2-1; 8 positions match TRBD2. The V segment lost 8 bases and the J segment 7 bases; nucleotides outside the gene matches: 4. CDR1 and CDR2 (germline): MNHEY, SVGAGI. There are 12 residues in the CDR3. The DNA of the CDR3 is TGTGCCAGCCAGGGCGGGAGGAATGAGCAGTTCTTC. Translated, it gives CASQGGRNEQFF.

V and J are TRBV5-4 and TRBJ2-2, with a weak D call TRBD2 (6 bases). The CDR3 consists of 13 residues. The germline V gene has CDR1 SGHNT and CDR2 YYREEE (reference sequence). Trimming removed 6 bases from V and 6 bases from J, with 12 bases in between. The CDR3 protein is CASTGWEAGELFF. Written as DNA, the CDR3 is TGTGCCAGCACCGGGTGGGAGGCCGGGGAGCTGTTTTTT.

The chain carries TRBV9 and TRBJ2-1; 11 nucleotides match TRBD2. Germline-derived CDR1 and CDR2 are SGDLS and YYNGEE. V was clipped by 2 bases and J by 8 bases; unmatched bases: 9. The CDR3 loop spans 16 amino acids. The CDR3 region has the DNA TGTGCCAGCAGCGTTAGCGGGAGGGCCTCAAAGGATGAGCAGTTCTTC. Residues: CASSVSGRASKDEQFF.

This chain connects TRBV20-1 to TRBJ2-1, with D maybe TRBD2 (6 bases). This CDR3 is built from 10 residues. V was clipped by 7 bases and J by 6 bases, with 7 bases between them. Germline CDR1 is DFQATT and CDR2 is SNEGSKA (reference sequence). In DNA, the CDR3 is TGCAGTGTAGCGGTCAATGAGCAGTTCTTC. It translates to CSVAVNEQFF.

This clone was picked up one time. The chain is built from TRBV19 and TRBJ2-7, with a weak D call TRBD2 (6 bases). The CDR3 is 14 amino acids. Germline assignment: CDR1 LNHDA and CDR2 SQIVND (reference sequence). V lost 3 bases, J lost 6 bases, and 15 bases lay in between. The DNA of the CDR3 is TGTGCCAGTAGTATTATTGGAGGGAACGGCGAGCAGTACTTC. This encodes CASSIIGGNGEQYF.

The chain carries TRBV7-6 and TRBJ2-7; 9 nucleotides line up with TRBD1. This CDR3 has 14 residues. Germline CDR1 reads SGHVS; CDR2 reads FNYEAQ. V lost 5 bases, J lost 2 bases, and 4 bases stayed unmatched. The DNA for the CDR3 is TGTGCCAGCAGCCCAAGGACAGGGGCCTACGAGCAGTACTTC. It yields the protein CASSPRTGAYEQYF.

The V gene is TRBV4-2, the J gene TRBJ2-6; 12 nucleotides match TRBD2. Germline V lookup: CDR1 LGHNA, CDR2 YNFKEQ. CDR3 size: 19 residues. Germline trimming cut 4 bases from V and 0 bases from J; bases unmatched to any gene: 7. The CDR3 loop is CASSREGLAGSSGANVLTF. Here the CDR3 DNA reads TGTGCCAGCAGCCGAGAGGGACTAGCGGGTAGCTCTGGGGCCAACGTCCTGACTTTC.

The chain couples TRBV5-1 to TRBJ2-7; 7 bases map to TRBD1. Germline V gene data show CDR1 as SGHRS and CDR2 as YFSETQ. The CDR3 totals 14 residues. Trimming removed 3 bases from V and 3 bases from J; junction bases left unmatched: 6. In DNA form, the CDR3 reads TGCGCCAGCAGCTCGACAGGGCCCCACTACGAGCAGTACTTC. Residues: CASSSTGPHYEQYF. The whole variable domain, remainder taken from reference TRBV5-1 and TRBJ2-7, is KAGVTQTPRYLIKTRGQQVTLSCSPISGHRSVSWYQQTPGQGLQFLFEYFSETQRNKGNFPGRFSGRQFSNSRSEMNVSTLELGDSALYLCASSSTGPHYEQYFGPGTRLTVT.

The rearrangement uses TRBV5-1 and TRBJ2-7; TRBD2 matches 16 bases. Per the germline V gene, CDR1 is SGHRS and CDR2 is YFSETQ. V shed 4 bases and J 1 base; nucleotides not matched to a gene: 2. There are 16 residues in the CDR3. Here the CDR3 DNA reads TGCGCCAGCAGCGGGGGACTAGCGGGAGGGTCCTACGAGCAGTACTTC. Its protein product is CASSGGLAGGSYEQYF. The complete variable domain, with remaining parts taken from reference TRBV5-1 and TRBJ2-7, reads KAGVTQTPRYLIKTRGQQVTLSCSPISGHRSVSWYQQTPGQGLQFLFEYFSETQRNKGNFPGRFSGRQFSNSRSEMNVSTLELGDSALYLCASSGGLAGGSYEQYFGPGTRLTVT.

This clone was found once. The chain combines TRBV9 with TRBJ2-1; D gene unclear. Germline-derived CDR1 and CDR2 are SGDLS and YYNGEE. The CDR3 loop spans 14 amino acids. The germline V and J ends were trimmed by 5 bases and 0 bases, with 9 bases remaining between them. The CDR3 here is CASSTGSSYNEQFF. The CDR3 DNA sequence: TGTGCCAGCAGTACCGGTAGCTCCTACAATGAGCAGTTCTTC.

J is TRBJ2-1 and V is TRBV6-5, with unresolved D. The V gene lost 2 bases and the J gene lost 6 bases, with 11 bases spanning the gap. The CDR3 length is 14 residues. CDR1 MNHEY and CDR2 SVGAGI come from the germline V gene. The CDR3 DNA sequence: TGTGCCAGCAGTTACGAAAGACTCGGCAATGAGCAGTTCTTC. This translates into CASSYERLGNEQFF.

V and J are TRBV19 and TRBJ1-2; the D is unclear. This CDR3 is built from 12 residues. Germline lookup yields CDR1 LNHDA and CDR2 SQIVND (reference sequence). Trimming took off 8 bases at V and 1 base at J, with 8 bases between the two ends. The CDR3 region has the DNA TGTGCCAGTTCGGCCCTTAACTATGGCTACACCTTC. This sequence encodes CASSALNYGYTF.

Here the CDR3 reads CASSIGKGGGNQPQHF. The CDR3 DNA reads as TGTGCCAGTAGTATTGGAAAGGGGGGTGGCAATCAGCCCCAGCATTTT. This chain uses TRBV19 with TRBJ1-5, with a tentative D call TRBD1 (6 bases). Per germline, CDR1 LNHDA and CDR2 SQIVND (reference sequence). The CDR3 is 16 residues long. Trimming took 3 bases from V and 2 from J, leaving 14 bases between them.

The chain uses TRBV2 and TRBJ2-3; TRBD1 might be the D (5 bases). V was pared by 6 bases and J by 0 bases, with 10 bases between. The germline V gene encodes CDR1 SNHLY and CDR2 FYNNEI. CDR3 length: 14 residues. The chain's CDR3 is CASRQGLSTDTQYF. In DNA form, the CDR3 reads TGTGCCAGCAGGCAGGGCTTGAGCACAGATACGCAGTATTTT. Full variable domain (missing parts from reference TRBV2 and TRBJ2-3): EPEVTQTPSHQVTQMGQEVILRCVPISNHLYFYWYRQILGQKVEFLVSFYNNEISEKSEIFDDQFSVERPDGSNFTLKIRSTKLEDSAMYFCASRQGLSTDTQYFGPGTRLTVL.

This clone was seen only once. This chain connects TRBV11-3 to TRBJ1-5; D not certain. The CDR3 has 13 amino acids. CDR1 and CDR2 from the germline V gene are SGHNT and YENEEA. Trimming left V 9 bases short and J 5 bases short, with 14 bases between. This chain's CDR3 is CARGQVYDQPQHF. Here the CDR3 DNA reads TGTGCCAGGGGCCAGGTATACGATCAGCCCCAGCATTTT.

This clone appeared a single time. J is TRBJ2-1 and V is TRBV5-1; 8 bases align to TRBD1. V trimming: 4 bases; J trimming: 10 bases; junction bases outside the gene matches: 13. The germline V gene encodes CDR1 SGHRS and CDR2 YFSETQ. This CDR3 region has 15 residues. Here the CDR3 DNA reads TGCGCCAGCAGCCAGGGGACAGGTCCTTACCAGGAGCAGTTCTTC. Amino acid sequence: CASSQGTGPYQEQFF. Filled out from reference TRBV5-1 and TRBJ2-1, the complete variable domain reads KAGVTQTPRYLIKTRGQQVTLSCSPISGHRSVSWYQQTPGQGLQFLFEYFSETQRNKGNFPGRFSGRQFSNSRSEMNVSTLELGDSALYLCASSQGTGPYQEQFFGPGTRLTVL.

The chain is built from TRBV2 and TRBJ2-5; TRBD2 aligns across 7 bases. This CDR3 is 15 amino acids long. V was pared by 4 bases and J by 2 bases, with 7 bases of the junction left unmatched. Germline V CDR1 and CDR2: SNHLY, FYNNEI. The CDR3 sequence is CASSVLGGGQETQYF. In nucleotides, the CDR3 is TGTGCCAGCAGTGTGCTGGGGGGGGGACAAGAGACCCAGTACTTC.

The chain joins TRBV30 to TRBJ1-4, with D perhaps TRBD1 (5 bases). Between the trimmed V and J ends, which lost 4 bases and 7 bases, there was a span of 19 bases. The V gene's germline CDR1 is GTSNPN and CDR2 SVGIG (reference sequence). CDR3 length: 15 residues. As DNA, the CDR3 is TGTGCCTGGATGCTACCGGGGCGGTGGGGTGAAAAACTGTTTTTT. This translates into CAWMLPGRWGEKLFF.

The chain recombines TRBV27 with TRBJ1-2; D is ambiguous. Trimming took off 2 bases at V and 0 bases at J, with 7 bases between the two ends. The CDR3 extends over 14 amino acids. The V gene's germline CDR1 is MNHEY and CDR2 SMNVEV (reference sequence). DNA for the CDR3: TGTGCCAGCAGTTTAGTGCCTGCTAACTATGGCTACACCTTC. It translates to CASSLVPANYGYTF.

V and J are TRBV30 and TRBJ1-1; D remains ambiguous. Trimming removed 7 bases from V and 2 bases from J, with 8 bases in between. Germline CDR1 reads GTSNPN; CDR2 reads SVGIG (reference sequence). This CDR3 region has 11 residues. CDR3 in amino acids: CALTKNTEAFF. The CDR3, as DNA: TGTGCCTTGACTAAAAACACTGAAGCTTTCTTT. The whole variable domain, filled in from reference TRBV30 and TRBJ1-1, reads SQTIHQWPATLVQPVGSPLSLECTVEGTSNPNLYWYRQAAGRGLQLLFYSVGIGQISSEVPQNLSASRPQDRQFILSSKKLLLSDSGFYLCALTKNTEAFFGQGTRLTVV.

The chain recombines TRBV9 with TRBJ2-3; D perhaps matches TRBD2 (6 bases). Trimming took 0 bases from V and 5 from J, leaving 7 bases between them. The V gene's germline CDR1 is SGDLS and CDR2 YYNGEE. The CDR3 is 13 residues long. CDR3 DNA: TGTGCCAGCAGCGTAGGGGGACTAGATACGCAGTATTTT. Its translation: CASSVGGLDTQYF. Full variable domain (rest looked up from reference TRBV9 and TRBJ2-3): DSGVTQTPKHLITATGQRVTLRCSPRSGDLSVYWYQQSLDQGLQFLIQYYNGEERAKGNILERFSAQQFPDLHSELNLSSLELGDSALYFCASSVGGLDTQYFGPGTRLTVL.

This clone was found many times. The chain combines TRBV5-1 with TRBJ2-7, with 8 nucleotides matching TRBD2. Per germline, CDR1 SGHRS and CDR2 YFSETQ. The CDR3 runs 17 residues. The V segment lost 1 base and the J segment 2 bases; nucleotides outside the gene matches: 11. CDR3 protein: CASSLFPPTSGTYEQYV. The CDR3 region has the DNA TGCGCCAGCAGCTTGTTTCCCCCTACTAGCGGAACCTACGAGCAGTACGTC.

The V call is TRBV7-9, the J call TRBJ2-3; D gene ambiguous. CDR1 and CDR2 from the germline V gene are SEHNR and FQNEAQ (reference sequence). The CDR3 contains 16 residues. The germline V and J ends were trimmed by 1 base and 2 bases, with 13 bases remaining between them. The CDR3 reads CASSLVRAGDTDTQYF. Here the CDR3 DNA reads TGTGCCAGCAGCTTAGTTAGGGCAGGAGACACAGATACGCAGTATTTT.

This sequence joins TRBV6-5 and TRBJ1-2; D ambiguous. The V gene's germline CDR1 is MNHEY and CDR2 SVGAGI. This CDR3 has 13 amino acids. Trimming stripped 6 bases from V and 7 bases from J, with 15 bases between. The CDR3 here is CASRVSVGAGYTF. The CDR3 DNA is TGTGCCAGCAGAGTGTCTGTTGGTGCTGGCTACACCTTC.